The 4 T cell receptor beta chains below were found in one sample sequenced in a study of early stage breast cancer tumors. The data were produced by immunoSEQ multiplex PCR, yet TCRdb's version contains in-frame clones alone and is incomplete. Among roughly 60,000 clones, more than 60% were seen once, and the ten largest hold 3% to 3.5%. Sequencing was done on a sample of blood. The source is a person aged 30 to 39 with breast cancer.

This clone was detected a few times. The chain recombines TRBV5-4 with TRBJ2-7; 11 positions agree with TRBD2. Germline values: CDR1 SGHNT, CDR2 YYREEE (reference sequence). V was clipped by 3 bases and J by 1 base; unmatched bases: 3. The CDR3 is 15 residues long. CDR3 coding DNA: TGTGCCAGCAGCTCTACTAGCGGGAGTTCCTACGAGCAGTACTTC. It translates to CASSSTSGSSYEQYF.

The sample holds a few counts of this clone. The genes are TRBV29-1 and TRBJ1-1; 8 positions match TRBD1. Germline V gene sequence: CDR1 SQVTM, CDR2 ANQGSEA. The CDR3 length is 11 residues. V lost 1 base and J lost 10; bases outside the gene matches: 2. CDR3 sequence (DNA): TGCAGCGTTGAAGCAGGGGGCGCAGCTTTCTTT. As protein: CSVEAGGAAFF.

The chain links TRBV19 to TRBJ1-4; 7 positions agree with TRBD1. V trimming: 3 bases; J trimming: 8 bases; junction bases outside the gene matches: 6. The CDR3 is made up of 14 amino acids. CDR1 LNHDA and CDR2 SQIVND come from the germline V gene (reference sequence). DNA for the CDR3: TGTGCCAGTAGTATTGTGCAGGGGGGGGAAAAACTGTTTTTT. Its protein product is CASSIVQGGEKLFF.

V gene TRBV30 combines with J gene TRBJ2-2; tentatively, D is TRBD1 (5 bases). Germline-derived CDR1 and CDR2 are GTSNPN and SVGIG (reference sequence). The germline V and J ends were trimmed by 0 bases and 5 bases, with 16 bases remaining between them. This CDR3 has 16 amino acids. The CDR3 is CAWSVYETQGTGELFF. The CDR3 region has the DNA TGTGCCTGGAGTGTATACGAGACTCAGGGAACCGGGGAGCTGTTTTTT.